A single sample is the source of the 22 T cell receptor beta chains below, sequenced in a study of T cell responses to AZD1222 COVID-19 vaccine. Measured with immunoSEQ multiplex PCR; TCRdb has only the in-frame clones, and not every one. The sample comprises fewer than 90,000 clones, over 75% of which are singletons, and more than 5% rests with the top ten. The sequencing used peripheral blood, collected 28 days after the second AZD1222 dose. The receptors stem from an adult who received the AZD1222 COVID-19 vaccine.

J is TRBJ1-1 and V is TRBV2; tentatively, D is TRBD1 (6 bases). Germline assignment: CDR1 SNHLY and CDR2 FYNNEI. The CDR3 loop spans 12 amino acids. With 6 bases removed from V and 4 bases from J, the gap between germline ends came to 9 bases. This CDR3 reads CASRGGGTEAFF. The CDR3 DNA reads as TGTGCCAGCAGAGGGGGGGGCACTGAAGCTTTCTTT.

About this clone itself: The identical CDR3 is also encoded by other nucleotide sequences in the sample. V gene TRBV30 combines with J gene TRBJ1-2; maybe TRBD1 (5 bases). Trimming took 0 bases from V and 4 from J, leaving 9 bases between them. CDR1 and CDR2 from the germline V gene are GTSNPN and SVGIG (reference sequence). The CDR3 has 13 amino acids. The CDR3 sequence: CAWSVRGSYGYTF. The CDR3 DNA sequence: TGTGCCTGGAGTGTTAGGGGTAGCTATGGCTACACCTTC.

This chain joins TRBV14 and TRBJ1-1, with D unresolved. Trimming removed 1 base at V and 1 base at J, with 1 base between. The CDR3 contains 12 residues. Germline values: CDR1 SGHDN, CDR2 FVKESK. The CDR3 nucleotides read TGTGCCAGCAGCCAAGGGAACACTGAAGCTTTCTTT. Protein: CASSQGNTEAFF.

The chain joins TRBV11-2 to TRBJ2-1, with D unresolved. The germline V gene encodes CDR1 SGHAT and CDR2 FQNNGV. CDR3 length: 12 residues. V was trimmed by 3 bases and J by 7 bases, leaving 7 bases between them. The CDR3 bases are TGTGCCAGCAGCTTTGGCCCGAATGAGCAGTTCTTC. Its protein is CASSFGPNEQFF.

The chain links TRBV6-2 or TRBV6-3 to TRBJ1-1; a possible D gene is TRBD1 (5 bases). Trimming took 7 bases from V and 4 from J, leaving 28 bases between them. The CDR3 extends over 18 amino acids. Per germline, CDR1 MNHEY and CDR2 SVGEGT. In DNA form, the CDR3 reads TGTGCCAGCACCCCCCACCCCGGGGCCAACCTAGGGTTCACTGAAGCTTTCTTT. Its translation is CASTPHPGANLGFTEAFF.

The chain uses TRBV24-1 and TRBJ2-7, with TRBD1 matching over 7 bases. The CDR3 has 14 residues. With V trimmed by 10 bases and J by 2 bases, 10 bases remained unmatched. Germline CDR1 and CDR2: KGHDR and SFDVKD. The CDR3 nucleotides read TGTGCCACGCCAGGGACAGCCTTTACCTACGAGCAGTACTTC. This sequence encodes CATPGTAFTYEQYF.

This chain connects TRBV30 to TRBJ1-1, with unresolved D. Germline loops: CDR1 GTSNPN, CDR2 SVGIG (reference sequence). The CDR3 extends over 13 amino acids. Trimming pared 0 bases from V and 5 bases from J, leaving 10 bases between. The CDR3 nucleotides read TGTGCCTGGAGTGTATTTGCAGCGACTGAAGCTTTCTTT. Translation: CAWSVFAATEAFF.

The chain couples TRBV6-5 to TRBJ1-1; the D is unclear. This CDR3 is built from 13 residues. In germline, CDR1 is MNHEY, CDR2 SVGAGI. Trimming shortened V by 10 bases and J by 2 bases, and 14 bases separated the two germline ends. CDR3 coding DNA: TGTGCCACCGGGTTAGGATATAACACTGAAGCTTTCTTT. Protein sequence: CATGLGYNTEAFF.

The chain joins TRBV5-1 to TRBJ2-2; D is unclear. The CDR3 has 12 amino acids. Trimming left V 7 bases short and J 5 bases short, with 9 bases between. Looked up from germline, CDR1 is SGHRS and CDR2 is YFSETQ. The CDR3 DNA follows: TGCGCCAGCGGAGACACAACCGGGGAGCTGTTTTTT. Translated: CASGDTTGELFF.

This clone was recorded once. This CDR3 reads CASSPGQGYDYGYTF. The CDR3 coding sequence is TGTGCCAGTTCCCCGGGACAGGGTTACGACTATGGCTACACCTTC. V and J are TRBV19 and TRBJ1-2, with 9 bases matching TRBD1. The CDR3 has 15 residues. V dropped 8 bases and J dropped 3; count of bases not matched to a gene: 10. Germline V gene data show CDR1 as LNHDA and CDR2 as SQIVND (reference sequence).

The chain uses TRBV29-1 and TRBJ1-2, with D maybe TRBD1 (5 bases). The CDR3 is 13 residues long. Germline-derived CDR1 and CDR2 are SQVTM and ANQGSEA. Trimming shortened V by 3 bases and J by 6 bases, and 14 bases separated the two germline ends. The CDR3 nucleotides read TGCAGCGTTGATGGGTTCGGGACGGATGGCTACACCTTC. Amino acid sequence: CSVDGFGTDGYTF.

The chain is built from TRBV14 and TRBJ1-2; weak D call: TRBD1 (5 bases). With 3 bases removed from V and 5 bases from J, the gap between germline ends came to 16 bases. The germline V gene has CDR1 SGHDN and CDR2 FVKESK. This CDR3 is 15 amino acids long. The CDR3 spells CASSQGTGTAYGYTF. CDR3 in DNA: TGTGCCAGCAGCCAGGGAACCGGGACGGCGTATGGCTACACCTTC.

This sequence joins TRBV2 and TRBJ1-2; no reliable D call. CDR1 and CDR2 (germline): SNHLY, FYNNEI. The CDR3 has 13 residues. V lost 6 bases and J lost 6, with 14 bases in between. CDR3 residues: CASRPGRDNGYTF. DNA for the CDR3: TGTGCCAGCAGACCTGGGAGGGATAATGGCTACACCTTC.

This sequence joins TRBV6-1 and TRBJ1-6; D gene ambiguous. The CDR3 runs to 15 residues. Germline V CDR1 and CDR2: MNHNS, SASEGT. V lost 1 base, J lost 5 bases, and 9 bases lay in between. CDR3 nucleotides: TGTGCCAGCAGTGAAGGGTACATTAATAATTCACCCCTCCACTTT. Translating it yields CASSEGYINNSPLHF.

The V call is TRBV11-1, the J call TRBJ1-1, with unresolved D. V shed 5 bases and J shed 1 base, with 14 bases lying between them. The length of the CDR3 is 15 residues. Germline loops: CDR1 SGHAT, CDR2 FQDESV (reference sequence). As DNA, the CDR3 is TGTGCCAGCAGCCCTGGACGGGTAAGGAACACTGAAGCTTTCTTT. Its translation: CASSPGRVRNTEAFF.

The genes are TRBV7-9 and TRBJ2-4; no firm D call. Germline V gene sequence: CDR1 SEHNR, CDR2 FQNEAQ (reference sequence). There are 17 residues in the CDR3. V was pared by 7 bases and J by 0 bases, with 19 bases between. The CDR3, as DNA: TGTGCCAGCACCCCCCCGGGCAGACCTTTAGCCAAAAACATTCAGTACTTC. Amino acids: CASTPPGRPLAKNIQYF.

The chain employs TRBV7-3 and TRBJ1-1; 8 nucleotides align to TRBD1. The V and J ends lost 5 bases and 4 bases, in that order; junction bases with no gene match: 6. This CDR3 spans 14 amino acids. Germline assignment: CDR1 SGHTA and CDR2 FQGTGA. The CDR3 protein is CASSGQGVITEAFF. The CDR3 nucleotides read TGTGCCAGCAGCGGACAGGGAGTGATCACTGAAGCTTTCTTT.

V and J are TRBV6-5 and TRBJ1-1; unclear D gene. This CDR3 is 15 amino acids long. V was cut by 4 bases and J by 4 bases, with 16 bases left in between. CDR1 and CDR2 (germline): MNHEY, SVGAGI. CDR3 DNA sequence: TGTGCCAGCAGTTCGTCCAGCCGCCCCGCCACTGAAGCTTTCTTT. Translation: CASSSSSRPATEAFF.

The chain is built from TRBV7-2 and TRBJ2-2, with D tentatively TRBD2 (6 bases). V was clipped by 2 bases and J by 1 base, with 11 bases between them. The CDR3 runs to 16 residues. Germline V gene sequence: CDR1 SGHTA, CDR2 FQGNSA. The CDR3 loop is CASSLMPGENTGELFF. CDR3 nucleotide sequence: TGTGCCAGCAGCTTAATGCCGGGGGAGAACACCGGGGAGCTGTTTTTT.

The CDR3 sequence: CASSLGRGGEKLFF. DNA for the CDR3: TGCGCCAGCAGCTTGGGTCGGGGCGGGGAAAAACTGTTTTTT. This chain uses TRBV5-1 with TRBJ1-4, with TRBD1 as a possible D gene (5 bases). Trimming removed 0 bases at V and 8 bases at J, with 11 bases between. The CDR3 loop spans 14 amino acids. Per germline, CDR1 SGHRS and CDR2 YFSETQ.

Comment on this clone: Different DNA sequences within this sample yield the same CDR3. The chain carries TRBV29-1 and TRBJ1-1, with D possibly being TRBD1 (6 bases). Trimming left V 6 bases short and J 0 bases short, with 11 bases between. This CDR3 has 13 residues. CDR1 and CDR2 (germline): SQVTM, ANQGSEA. The CDR3 region has the DNA TGCAGCGTGAAGGACAGTCTGAACACTGAAGCTTTCTTT. Translation gives CSVKDSLNTEAFF.

The rearrangement links TRBV10-2 to TRBJ1-4, with D perhaps matching TRBD1 (5 bases). Trimming took off 2 bases at V and 0 bases at J, with 10 bases between the two ends. The CDR3 runs to 16 residues. Germline CDR1 reads WSHSY; CDR2 reads SAAADI. CDR3 residues: CASSELPGATNEKLFF. The CDR3 region has the DNA TGCGCCAGCAGTGAGCTACCGGGGGCAACTAATGAAAAACTGTTTTTT.